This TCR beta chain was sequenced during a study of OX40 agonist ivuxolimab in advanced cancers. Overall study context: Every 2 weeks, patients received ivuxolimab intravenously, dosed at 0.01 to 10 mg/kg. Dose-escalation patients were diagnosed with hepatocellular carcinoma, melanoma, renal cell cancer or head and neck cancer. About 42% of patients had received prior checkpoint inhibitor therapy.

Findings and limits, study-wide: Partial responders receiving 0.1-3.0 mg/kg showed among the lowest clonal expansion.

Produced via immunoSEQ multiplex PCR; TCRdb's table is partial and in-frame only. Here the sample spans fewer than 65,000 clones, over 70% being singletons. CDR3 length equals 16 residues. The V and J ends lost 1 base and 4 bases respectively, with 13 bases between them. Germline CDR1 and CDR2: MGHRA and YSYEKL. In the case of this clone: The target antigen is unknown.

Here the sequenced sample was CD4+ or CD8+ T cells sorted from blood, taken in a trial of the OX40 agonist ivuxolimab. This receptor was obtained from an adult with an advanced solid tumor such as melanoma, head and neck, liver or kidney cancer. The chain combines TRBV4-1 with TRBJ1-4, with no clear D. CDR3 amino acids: CASSQVVDVFNEKLFF. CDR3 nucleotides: TGCGCCAGCAGCCAAGTTGTTGATGTATTTAATGAAAAACTGTTTTTT.